These 20 T cell receptor beta chains originate from one sample sequenced in a study of T cell changes during pregnancy in multiple sclerosis (dated by TCRdb to between 2018 and 2020). Library prep was done by the immunoSEQ multiplex PCR assay. As stored in TCRdb, this immuneACCESS dataset retains in-frame rearrangements with V and J assigned. A fraction of the clones does not appear; measured against another copy, unresolved V genes explain less than half of the discrepancy, and the remainder lacks a known reason. The sample data list around 80,000 clones, and around 96% of these were observed just once. The ten largest clones add up to approximately 1% of the sample. This material consisted of peripheral blood, taken in the second trimester of pregnancy. The receptors were gathered from a female donor with multiple sclerosis, enrolled in a pregnancy study.

This clone was detected only once. The CDR3 DNA follows: TGCGCCAGCAGCTTGGGCGGGGGGACCTACAATGAGCAGTTCTTC. Translation: CASSLGGGTYNEQFF. This chain joins TRBV5-1 and TRBJ2-1; 8 bases are shared with TRBD2. CDR3 length: 15 residues. Germline V gene sequence: CDR1 SGHRS, CDR2 YFSETQ. V trimming: 0 bases; J trimming: 2 bases; junction bases outside the gene matches: 1.

This chain connects TRBV19 to TRBJ2-1; TRBD2 agrees at 14 bases. Trimming at V came to 7 bases and at J to 8 bases, leaving 13 bases not matched to a gene. CDR3 length: 17 residues. The germline CDR1 and CDR2 sequences are LNHDA and SQIVND (reference sequence). For the CDR3, the DNA is TGTGCCAGTACCCCCGGCTGGGGACTAGCGGGAGTAGATGAGCAGTTCTTC. It yields the protein CASTPGWGLAGVDEQFF.

This chain joins TRBV13 and TRBJ2-1; 9 nucleotides line up with TRBD2. V gave up 3 bases and J gave up 2 bases; unmatched junction bases: 2. Germline CDR1 is PRHDT and CDR2 is FYEKMQ (reference sequence). CDR3 size: 15 residues. This CDR3 reads CASSLGTSPYNEQFF. The CDR3 coding sequence is TGTGCCAGCAGCTTGGGGACTAGCCCCTACAATGAGCAGTTCTTC.

The chain uses TRBV5-5 and TRBJ1-5; 7 bases are shared with TRBD1. The length of the CDR3 is 18 residues. Per the germline V gene, CDR1 is SGHKS and CDR2 is YYEKEE (reference sequence). V was clipped by 5 bases and J by 1 base; unmatched bases: 15. The CDR3 sequence is CASSSRDSVAWSNQPQHF. The CDR3 coding sequence is TGTGCCAGCAGTAGCCGGGACAGTGTCGCATGGAGCAATCAGCCCCAGCATTTT.

The V call is TRBV5-1, the J call TRBJ2-2; D is uncertain. Germline V gene sequence: CDR1 SGHRS, CDR2 YFSETQ. Deletions cut 4 bases from V and 0 bases from J, with 10 bases between. This CDR3 has 15 residues. The CDR3 DNA reads TGCGCCAGCAGCGTAGTTGGAGCGAACACCGGGGAGCTGTTTTTT. This gives the protein CASSVVGANTGELFF.

The chain recombines TRBV5-5 with TRBJ1-1; no reliable D call. V was clipped by 2 bases and J by 7 bases, with 15 bases between them. Germline V gene lookup returns CDR1 SGHKS and CDR2 YYEKEE (reference sequence). This CDR3 has 14 amino acids. Here the CDR3 reads CASSFGVLYSEAFF. Here the CDR3 DNA reads TGTGCCAGCAGCTTCGGTGTTCTGTATAGTGAAGCTTTCTTT. Variable domain in full (rest from reference TRBV5-5 and TRBJ1-1): DAGVTQSPTHLIKTRGQQVTLRCSPISGHKSVSWYQQVLGQGPQFIFQYYEKEERGRGNFPDRFSARQFPNYSSELNVNALLLGDSALYLCASSFGVLYSEAFFGQGTRLTVV.

This clone was picked up one time. The chain employs TRBV28 and TRBJ2-1; possibly TRBD1 for D (6 bases). V lost 7 bases and J lost 4, with 17 bases in between. Germline loops: CDR1 MDHEN, CDR2 SYDVKM. The CDR3 is 15 residues long. CDR3 in amino acids: CASNLPGTLYNEQFF. The CDR3 DNA is TGTGCCAGCAATCTACCAGGGACACTGTACAATGAGCAGTTCTTC.

The J gene is TRBJ1-2, the V gene TRBV7-9; D gene unclear. The CDR3 runs 15 residues. Germline CDR1 and CDR2: SEHNR and FQNEAQ (reference sequence). The V end lost 5 bases, the J end lost 1 base, and 14 bases lay between the germline ends. CDR3 sequence (DNA): TGTGCCAGCAGCCCCCCGAGCATAATTAACTATGGCTACACCTTC. It yields the protein CASSPPSIINYGYTF. Full variable domain (outside the CDR3, taken from reference TRBV7-9 and TRBJ1-2): DTGVSQNPRHKITKRGQNVTFRCDPISEHNRLYWYRQTLGQGPEFLTYFQNEAQLEKSRLLSDRFSAERPKGSFSTLEIQRTEQGDSAMYLCASSPPSIINYGYTFGSGTRLTVV.

This CDR3 reads CASSPSFAGGQEQYF. In DNA form, the CDR3 reads TGTGCCAGCTCACCCTCTTTCGCCGGGGGGCAGGAGCAGTACTTC. The gene calls are TRBV18 and TRBJ2-7, with D perhaps TRBD2 (7 bases). V lost 3 bases, J lost 7 bases, and 19 bases lay in between. Germline CDR1 and CDR2: KGHSH and LQKENI. CDR3 length: 15 residues. The full variable domain, rest sourced from reference TRBV18 and TRBJ2-7, is NAGVMQNPRHLVRRRGQEARLRCSPMKGHSHVYWYRQLPEEGLKFMVYLQKENIIDESGMPKERFSAEFPKEGPSILRIQQVVRGDSAAYFCASSPSFAGGQEQYFGPGTRLTVT.

The chain recombines TRBV5-1 with TRBJ2-1, with D unclear. V lost 0 bases and J 5 bases, leaving 9 bases between the germline ends. The CDR3 is 14 amino acids. Germline assignment: CDR1 SGHRS and CDR2 YFSETQ. The CDR3 sequence: CASSLGDTHNEQFF. DNA of the CDR3: TGCGCCAGCAGCTTGGGAGACACTCACAATGAGCAGTTCTTC. The variable domain in full, completed from reference TRBV5-1 and TRBJ2-1, reads KAGVTQTPRYLIKTRGQQVTLSCSPISGHRSVSWYQQTPGQGLQFLFEYFSETQRNKGNFPGRFSGRQFSNSRSEMNVSTLELGDSALYLCASSLGDTHNEQFFGPGTRLTVL.

This rearrangement joins TRBV6-5 to TRBJ2-4, with TRBD1 as a possible D gene (6 bases). CDR1 and CDR2 (germline): MNHEY, SVGAGI. Deletions cut 2 bases from V and 4 bases from J, with 12 bases between. The length of the CDR3 is 15 residues. CDR3 region: CASSYRGGAKNIQYF. In DNA form, the CDR3 reads TGTGCCAGCAGTTACAGAGGGGGTGCAAAAAACATTCAGTACTTC.

V usage is TRBV19 and J usage is TRBJ1-2; D unresolved. The CDR3 runs to 11 residues. The V gene's germline CDR1 is LNHDA and CDR2 SQIVND (reference sequence). Trimming stripped 5 bases from V and 6 bases from J, with 7 bases between. CDR3 DNA: TGTGCCAGTAGTCCTGGGCATGGCTACACCTTC. This sequence encodes CASSPGHGYTF.

V usage is TRBV5-1 and J usage is TRBJ1-1; TRBD1 aligns across 9 bases. With V trimmed by 4 bases and J by 3 bases, 10 bases remained unmatched. The CDR3 loop spans 16 amino acids. Germline loops: CDR1 SGHRS, CDR2 YFSETQ. The CDR3 nucleotides are TGCGCCAGCAGCACCACCGGGACAGGGCATCACACTGAAGCTTTCTTT. Amino acids: CASSTTGTGHHTEAFF.

This chain connects TRBV30 to TRBJ2-1; D gene unclear. The germline V gene encodes CDR1 GTSNPN and CDR2 SVGIG (reference sequence). CDR3 length: 13 residues. Trimming stripped 0 bases from V and 4 bases from J, with 7 bases between. CDR3 residues: CAWSVHRYNEQFF. CDR3 nucleotide sequence: TGTGCCTGGAGTGTACACAGATACAATGAGCAGTTCTTC.

The gene calls are TRBV19 and TRBJ2-3; D is unclear. The germline V and J ends were trimmed by 7 bases and 1 base, with 3 bases remaining between them. Germline lookup yields CDR1 LNHDA and CDR2 SQIVND (reference sequence). The CDR3 has 11 amino acids. The CDR3 region is CASTGTDTQYF. CDR3 DNA sequence: TGTGCCAGTACCGGCACAGATACGCAGTATTTT. Supplemented by reference TRBV19 and TRBJ2-3, the full variable domain reads DGGITQSPKYLFRKEGQNVTLSCEQNLNHDAMYWYRQDPGQGLRLIYYSQIVNDFQKGDIAEGYSVSREKKESFPLTVTSAQKNPTAFYLCASTGTDTQYFGPGTRLTVL.

The chain links TRBV27 to TRBJ1-3; possible D gene TRBD1, 6 bases. Germline assignment: CDR1 MNHEY and CDR2 SMNVEV (reference sequence). This CDR3 has 12 amino acids. V was clipped by 8 bases and J by 7 bases, with 12 bases between them. The CDR3 region is CASGGGGNTIYF. The CDR3 DNA is TGTGCCAGCGGGGGTGGGGGCAACACCATATATTTT.

The chain recombines TRBV19 with TRBJ2-7; TRBD2 agrees at 13 bases. The trim removed 5 bases at V and 3 bases at J, leaving 7 bases unmatched. Germline CDR1 and CDR2: LNHDA and SQIVND (reference sequence). The CDR3 is made up of 16 amino acids. This CDR3 reads CASSSPLAGGIYEQYF. The CDR3 nucleotides are TGTGCCAGTAGTTCCCCACTAGCGGGAGGGATCTACGAGCAGTACTTC. The full variable domain, its missing parts supplied by reference TRBV19 and TRBJ2-7, is DGGITQSPKYLFRKEGQNVTLSCEQNLNHDAMYWYRQDPGQGLRLIYYSQIVNDFQKGDIAEGYSVSREKKESFPLTVTSAQKNPTAFYLCASSSPLAGGIYEQYFGPGTRLTVT.

This sequence joins TRBV9 and TRBJ1-4; tentatively, D is TRBD1 (5 bases). The V gene's germline CDR1 is SGDLS and CDR2 YYNGEE. Trimming took 4 bases from V and 5 from J, leaving 18 bases between them. The CDR3 totals 16 residues. CDR3 sequence: CASSPRGAGGNEKLFF. CDR3 in DNA: TGTGCCAGCAGCCCGAGAGGGGCGGGAGGCAATGAAAAACTGTTTTTT.

DNA of the CDR3: TGTGCCAGCAGCTTAGCGGTACAGGGGCGCACCGAAGCTTTCTTT. It translates to CASSLAVQGRTEAFF. V usage is TRBV7-9 and J usage is TRBJ1-1; TRBD1 matches at 7 bases. The CDR3 is 15 residues long. CDR1 is SEHNR and CDR2 is FQNEAQ in the germline V gene (reference sequence). Losses at the gene ends were 0 bases for V and 8 bases for J; bases not matched to a gene: 9.

This clone has just one count. CDR3 sequence (DNA): TGTGCCATCAGTGAGGGCCAGGAAAACTATGGCTACACCTTC. Encoded protein: CAISEGQENYGYTF. The chain carries TRBV10-3 and TRBJ1-2, with no clear D. From germline, CDR1 is ENHRY and CDR2 SYGVKD. The CDR3 sequence is 14 residues long. Trimming took 2 bases from V and 2 from J, leaving 9 bases between them.